This TCR beta chain stems from a study of lymphopenia after photon versus proton radiotherapy. Regarding the study as a whole: After lymphocyte nadir, photon-treated repertoires showed oligoclonal expansion, especially CD8+ Temra.

Method: immunoSEQ multiplex PCR; TCRdb's copy keeps in-frame clones and lacks some. The table has approximately 150,000 clones, more than 85% seen once. About this clone: Its antigen is unidentified.

The CDR3 spans 15 residues. Trimming left V 2 bases short and J 7 bases short, with 16 bases between. Per germline, CDR1 SGHTS and CDR2 YDEGEE. Sequenced here: peripheral blood, sampled from a patient treated with photon-based radiotherapy. The chain recombines TRBV5-8 with TRBJ1-5; weak D call: TRBD1 (5 bases). This clonotype was obtained from a man aged 45-60 years with gastric cancer. The CDR3 sequence: CASSFGTLNGQPQHF. DNA for the CDR3: TGTGCCAGCAGCTTCGGGACTCTTAATGGCCAGCCCCAGCATTTT.